This TCR beta chain is from a study of preoperative IRX-2 immunotherapy in early breast cancer. Treatment in this sample: preoperative locoregional IRX-2 cytokine immunotherapy. Samples came from a phase Ib trial of preoperative locoregional IRX-2 cytokine immunotherapy. Assay: immunoSEQ multiplex PCR; the TCRdb copy retains only in-frame clones and omits some. The table records approximately 26,000 clones, approximately 84% of them present only once. The CDR3 consists of 15 residues. J gave up 7 bases and V 2 bases, and 5 bases lay outside the gene matches. Germline loops: CDR1 LNHNV, CDR2 YYDKDF (reference sequence).

Here the sequenced sample was lymph node tissue, taken before IRX-2 immunotherapy. The V call is TRBV15, the J call TRBJ2-1, with TRBD2 matching 10 bases. The receptor was isolated from a human donor with breast cancer. The CDR3 DNA reads TGTGCCACCAGCAGACTAGCGGGGGTCGATAATGAGCAGTTCTTC. Its translation: CATSRLAGVDNEQFF.